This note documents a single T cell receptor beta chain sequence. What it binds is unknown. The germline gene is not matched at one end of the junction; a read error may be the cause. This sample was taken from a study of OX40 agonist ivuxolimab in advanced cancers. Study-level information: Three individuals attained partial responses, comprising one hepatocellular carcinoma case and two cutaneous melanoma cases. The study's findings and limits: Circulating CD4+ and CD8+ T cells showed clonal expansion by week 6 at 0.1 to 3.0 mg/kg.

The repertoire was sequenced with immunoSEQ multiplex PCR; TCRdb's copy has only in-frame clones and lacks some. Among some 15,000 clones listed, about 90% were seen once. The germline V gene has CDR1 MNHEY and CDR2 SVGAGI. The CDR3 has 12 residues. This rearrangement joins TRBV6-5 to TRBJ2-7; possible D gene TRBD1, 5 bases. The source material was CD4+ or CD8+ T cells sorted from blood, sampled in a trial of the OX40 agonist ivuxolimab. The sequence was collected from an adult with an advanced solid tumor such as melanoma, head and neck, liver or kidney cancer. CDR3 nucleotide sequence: TGTGCCGGCAGCTTGTCAGGGATTGAGCAGTACTTC. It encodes CAGSLSGIEQYF.